Presented here are 8 T cell receptor beta chains from one specimen sequenced in a study of shared clonotypes between healthy human individuals. Assay: immunoSEQ multiplex PCR; the TCRdb copy retains only in-frame clones and omits some. The sample has almost 700,000 clones, just over 90% seen once; the top ten hold roughly 22%. Selected positively for CCR7 and CD45RO-negative, naive CD8 cells excluded terminally differentiated effector memory CD45RA+ cells. The sequencing sample was made of naive CD8+ T cells sorted from blood. All receptors come from a man aged 25 to 40 in good health.

The rearrangement uses TRBV19 and TRBJ2-1, with 11 bases aligning to TRBD2. Trimming at V came to 5 bases and at J to 6 bases, leaving 6 bases not matched to a gene. Germline-derived CDR1 and CDR2 are LNHDA and SQIVND (reference sequence). The CDR3 is made up of 15 amino acids. CDR3 coding DNA: TGTGCCAGTAGTGACCGGACTAGCGGGTTCAATGAGCAGTTCTTC. Protein sequence: CASSDRTSGFNEQFF.

This chain uses TRBV30 with TRBJ2-7; D is unresolved. The V and J ends lost 5 bases and 2 bases respectively, with 13 bases between them. Germline V CDR1 and CDR2: GTSNPN, SVGIG (reference sequence). The CDR3 is 13 residues long. The CDR3 DNA reads TGTGCCTGGGAGTCCGCCGAGGCCTACGAGCAGTACTTC. It yields the protein CAWESAEAYEQYF.

This chain joins TRBV19 and TRBJ2-5, with D uncertain. The J call could be wrong; TRBJ2-7 is a better fit for the DNA end. This CDR3 has 14 amino acids. Germline CDR1 LNHDA, CDR2 SQIVND (reference sequence). In nucleotides, the CDR3 is TGTGCCAGTAGTATCTCTTTCGGAATCTACGAGCAGTACTTC. Protein sequence: CASSISFGIYEQYF.

With respect to this clone: Compared with germline, one end of the junction differs, possibly owing to a read error. V and J are TRBV7-8 and TRBJ2-5; possibly TRBD1 for D (5 bases). The CDR3 covers 16 residues. Germline V gene lookup returns CDR1 SGHVS and CDR2 FQNEAQ. CDR3 nucleotides: TGTGCCAGCAGCTCCCAACCGACAGATGGCCAAAAGACCCAGTACTTC. Translated, it gives CASSSQPTDGQKTQYF.

The chain carries TRBV19 and TRBJ2-7; D call uncertain. V gave up 3 bases and J gave up 0 bases, with 9 bases separating them. Per the germline V gene, CDR1 is LNHDA and CDR2 is SQIVND (reference sequence). This CDR3 has 14 amino acids. CDR3 DNA: TGTGCCAGTAGTATGGCAGTGAGCTCCTACGAGCAGTACTTC. Translation gives CASSMAVSSYEQYF.

The chain uses TRBV12-5 and TRBJ2-1, with a weak D call TRBD1 (5 bases). The V gene lost 1 base and the J gene lost 6 bases, with 7 bases spanning the gap. Germline V gene data show CDR1 as LGHNT and CDR2 as FRNRAP. CDR3 length equals 13 residues. The DNA for the CDR3 is TGTGCTAGTGGTTTGGCAGGGTTCAATGAGCAGTTCTTC. Protein: CASGLAGFNEQFF. The full variable domain, with the rest looked up from reference TRBV12-5 and TRBJ2-1, is DARVTQTPRHKVTEMGQEVTMRCQPILGHNTVFWYRQTMMQGLELLAYFRNRAPLDDSGMPKDRFSAEMPDATLATLKIQPSEPRDSAVYFCASGLAGFNEQFFGPGTRLTVL.

V and J are TRBV9 and TRBJ2-3; D call uncertain. Germline loops: CDR1 SGDLS, CDR2 YYNGEE. The CDR3 length is 12 residues. Trimming cost V 4 bases and J 2 bases, with 5 bases left between them. The CDR3: CASSSITDTQYF. In DNA form, the CDR3 reads TGTGCCAGCAGCTCCATCACAGATACGCAGTATTTT.

A word on this clone: The same CDR3 also results from other DNA sequences found in this sample. J is TRBJ2-5 and V is TRBV10-3; possible D gene TRBD2, 5 bases. This CDR3 is 11 amino acids long. The germline CDR1 and CDR2 sequences are ENHRY and SYGVKD. Trimming took off 4 bases at V and 5 bases at J, with 5 bases between the two ends. CDR3 residues: CAISGGETQYF. The CDR3 nucleotides read TGTGCCATCAGTGGAGGGGAGACCCAGTACTTC.